The next 16 T cell receptor beta chains were all read from a single sample in a study of cytomegalovirus exposure and HLA in healthy donors. The repertoire was sequenced with immunoSEQ multiplex PCR; TCRdb's copy has only in-frame clones and lacks some. Of 85,000 to 120,000 clones in the sample, roughly 90% were seen once. Sequenced sample: PBMCs. The receptors were gathered from a woman aged 18-29 years in good health and CMV-seropositive.

This chain uses TRBV5-6 with TRBJ1-6, with D unclear. The CDR3 covers 12 residues. Germline CDR1 SGHDT, CDR2 YYEEEE. Trimming stripped 2 bases from V and 10 bases from J, with 7 bases between. CDR3 in DNA: TGTGCCAGCAGCTTTGGCGGATCACCCCTCCACTTT. Translated, it gives CASSFGGSPLHF.

The chain recombines TRBV9 with TRBJ2-2; TRBD2 matches at 11 bases. Germline values: CDR1 SGDLS, CDR2 YYNGEE. Trimming took 2 bases from V and 1 from J; bases not matched to a gene: 1. This CDR3 is 16 amino acids long. CDR3 protein: CASSVGTSGNTGELFF. CDR3 DNA: TGTGCCAGCAGCGTTGGGACTAGCGGGAACACCGGGGAGCTGTTTTTT.

This chain links TRBV28 with TRBJ2-7; D is unresolved. Looked up from germline, CDR1 is MDHEN and CDR2 is SYDVKM. This CDR3 region has 16 residues. V shed 7 bases and J shed 2 bases, with 21 bases lying between them. CDR3 sequence: CASTQSTDTDPYEQYF. The CDR3 DNA reads as TGTGCCAGCACCCAATCAACCGACACCGACCCCTACGAGCAGTACTTC.

The chain is built from TRBV23-1 and TRBJ2-1; TRBD2 matches at 8 bases. TRBV23-1 is marked as an open reading frame, function uncertain. The CDR3 runs 16 residues. J gave up 2 bases and V 0 bases, and 3 bases lay outside the gene matches. This CDR3 reads CASSQSRAGAYNEQFF. The CDR3 nucleotides are TGCGCCAGCAGTCAATCACGAGCGGGGGCCTACAATGAGCAGTTCTTC.

V gene TRBV6-7 combines with J gene TRBJ2-7; D is possibly TRBD2 (6 bases). TRBV6-7 is an ORF for which the function is uncertain. V lost 11 bases and J lost 6, with 20 bases in between. CDR3 size: 13 residues. The CDR3 region has the DNA TGTGCCGGCTTGGGGGAATGGGACTCCGAGCAGTACGTC. It codes for CAGLGEWDSEQYV.

This chain joins TRBV14 and TRBJ2-3, with 8 bases that match TRBD1. V lost 2 bases to trimming and J lost 2 bases; unmatched junction nucleotides: 6. Germline V gives CDR1 SGHDN, CDR2 FVKESK. The length of the CDR3 is 16 residues. CDR3 DNA sequence: TGTGCCAGCAGCCAATCAGGGGGCCCTCACACAGATACGCAGTATTTT. Its protein is CASSQSGGPHTDTQYF. The variable domain in full, completed from reference TRBV14 and TRBJ2-3, reads EAGVTQFPSHSVIEKGQTVTLRCDPISGHDNLYWYRRVMGKEIKFLLHFVKESKQDESGMPNNRFLAERTGGTYSTLKVQPAELEDSGVYFCASSQSGGPHTDTQYFGPGTRLTVL.

V and J are TRBV6-5 and TRBJ2-3; D uncertain. Deletions cut 5 bases from V and 2 bases from J, with 5 bases between. Per the germline V gene, CDR1 is MNHEY and CDR2 is SVGAGI. This CDR3 has 12 amino acids. The CDR3 loop reads CASSQNTDTQYF. CDR3 nucleotide sequence: TGTGCCAGCAGTCAAAACACAGATACGCAGTATTTT.

The J gene is TRBJ2-1, the V gene TRBV6-5; 7 positions match TRBD2. Trimming took 0 bases from V and 1 from J; bases not matched to a gene: 3. Germline V lookup: CDR1 MNHEY, CDR2 SVGAGI. The CDR3 is 16 amino acids. This chain's CDR3 is CASSYSWRGSYNEQFF. CDR3 nucleotide sequence: TGTGCCAGCAGTTACTCGTGGCGGGGGTCCTACAATGAGCAGTTCTTC.

The chain links TRBV6-5 to TRBJ2-7, with D possibly matching TRBD2 (6 bases). From germline, CDR1 is MNHEY and CDR2 SVGAGI. This CDR3 is 12 amino acids long. The germline V and J ends were trimmed by 7 bases and 5 bases, with 12 bases remaining between them. The CDR3 nucleotides read TGTGCCAGCACCCCCGGGGGACACGAGCAGTACTTC. Translation: CASTPGGHEQYF.

This chain connects TRBV10-3 to TRBJ1-2, with 8 positions matching TRBD1. The V gene's germline CDR1 is ENHRY and CDR2 SYGVKD. This CDR3 comprises 14 residues. Trimming at V came to 6 bases and at J to 5 bases, leaving 8 bases not matched to a gene. In DNA form, the CDR3 reads TGTGCCATCAGGGGGCAGGGGGCTTTTTATGGCTACACCTTC. It codes for CAIRGQGAFYGYTF.

This rearrangement joins TRBV10-3 to TRBJ1-1; 9 nucleotides match TRBD1. Unmatched junction bases numbered 6, after V lost 0 bases and J lost 4 bases. Germline CDR1 ENHRY, CDR2 SYGVKD. The CDR3 is 16 amino acids. The CDR3: CAISESGGQGSTEAFF. In DNA form, the CDR3 reads TGTGCCATCAGTGAGTCGGGCGGACAGGGGAGCACTGAAGCTTTCTTT.

V and J are TRBV7-3 and TRBJ1-1; D is unresolved. CDR1 is SGHTA and CDR2 is FQGTGA in the germline V gene. The CDR3 covers 15 residues. Trimming shortened V by 2 bases and J by 4 bases, and 14 bases separated the two germline ends. CDR3 DNA sequence: TGTGCCAGCAGCTTAGGGCCGGGGTCCTGCACTGAAGCTTTCTTT. Protein: CASSLGPGSCTEAFF. Drawing the rest from reference TRBV7-3 and TRBJ1-1, the complete variable domain is GAGVSQTPSNKVTEKGKYVELRCDPISGHTALYWYRQSLGQGPEFLIYFQGTGAADDSGLPNDRFFAVRPEGSVSTLKIQRTERGDSAVYLCASSLGPGSCTEAFFGQGTRLTVV.

The chain joins TRBV18 to TRBJ1-5; weak D call: TRBD1 (5 bases). This CDR3 has 15 residues. Germline assignment: CDR1 KGHSH and CDR2 LQKENI. Trimming pared 3 bases from V and 3 bases from J, leaving 12 bases between. The CDR3 loop is CASSPGTSNNQPQHF. CDR3 nucleotides: TGTGCCAGCTCACCCGGGACTAGTAACAATCAGCCCCAGCATTTT.

The chain links TRBV5-6 to TRBJ1-2; 7 bases line up with TRBD1. Losses at the gene ends were 4 bases for V and 10 bases for J; bases not matched to a gene: 13. Germline values: CDR1 SGHDT, CDR2 YYEEEE. The CDR3 sequence is 14 residues long. The chain's CDR3 is CASSLGTAMEDYTF. The CDR3 region has the DNA TGTGCCAGCAGCCTCGGGACAGCTATGGAGGACTACACCTTC. Combining the CDR3 with reference TRBV5-6 and TRBJ1-2 gives the whole variable domain DAGVTQSPTHLIKTRGQQVTLRCSPKSGHDTVSWYQQALGQGPQFIFQYYEEEERQRGNFPDRFSGHQFPNYSSELNVNALLLGDSALYLCASSLGTAMEDYTFGSGTRLTVV.

This rearrangement joins TRBV6-1 to TRBJ2-2; tentatively, D is TRBD2 (6 bases). From germline, CDR1 is MNHNS and CDR2 SASEGT. This CDR3 spans 15 amino acids. V was trimmed by 2 bases and J by 6 bases, leaving 13 bases between them. The CDR3 DNA sequence: TGTGCCAGCAGTGAATCACAGGAGGGTGCCGGGGAGCTGTTTTTT. Protein sequence: CASSESQEGAGELFF.

The gene calls are TRBV19 and TRBJ1-1; D is uncertain. Germline CDR1 LNHDA, CDR2 SQIVND (reference sequence). This CDR3 is 12 amino acids long. The germline V and J ends were trimmed by 5 bases and 5 bases, with 9 bases remaining between them. The CDR3 loop is CASSPGGTEAFF. The CDR3 nucleotides are TGTGCCAGTAGTCCGGGTGGGACTGAAGCTTTCTTT.